This T cell receptor beta chain was profiled in a study of cytomegalovirus exposure and HLA in healthy donors (dated by TCRdb to the late 2010s). Turning to the overall study: In an earlier analysis of around 540 of the donors, 250 to 350 Gb of sequence data and approximately 100 million unique TCR beta sequences from some 170 million T cells were reported. Around 320 gigabases of sequencing data and tens of millions of unique TCR sequences were included in an early release covering several hundred HLA-typed donors. Among the roughly 370 genotyped donors, approximately 76% belonged to the genetic ancestry cluster associated with self-reported Caucasian donors. The aim of the study was to test whether cataloging public T cell receptors could identify signatures of past pathogen exposure. Using immunosequencing, the study profiled T cell repertoires from 500 to 800 subjects and related those repertoires to cytomegalovirus serostatus. A separate validation cohort of roughly 130 different subjects was used in addition to the approximately 700-subject first cohort. High-throughput TCR immunosequencing, statistical association of individual TCRs with disease status, and machine learning were combined to predict cytomegalovirus infection status. To study patterns of TCR occurrence, a later analysis re-analyzed previously published TCR beta repertoires from 600 to 750 donors and added high-resolution HLA genotyping. Rather than drawing on any new phenotypic data, the later analysis identified candidate immune exposures from TCR beta sequences and the way those sequences occurred across donors. An earlier analysis of some 500 of the donors used high-throughput TCR beta sequencing to judge whether each TCR beta V gene segment behaved as functional or pseudogenic. Alongside the repertoire data, information on donor age, sex, ethnicity and CMV serostatus was compiled. A later genetic analysis took genome-wide SNP genotypes for about 65% of the 666 donors and used that subset as a discovery cohort. All discovery cohort repertoires had been generated on a single sequencing platform. HLA typing included class I and class II loci at four-digit resolution. The number of typed donors differed by locus: about 620-640 for A, B, C, DRB1 and DQB1; some 500 for DQA1; around 610 for DPA1; and roughly 450 for DPB1. Several DR-DQ haplotypes were handled as single units for association and clustering because linkage in the cohort was strong. On average, roughly 250,000 unique TCR beta nucleotide sequences were sequenced per donor among fewer than 500 genotyped donors of the cohort, with roughly 18% of those sequences being non-productive. Paper-wide results and their limitations: Some IMGT-functional V segments, including TRBV6-2 and TRBV6-3, could not be told apart with the 87-base-pair reads, so those segments were excluded. A further reported finding was that TCR beta sequences accurately predicted the HLA-A and HLA-B alleles for most subjects in the first cohort. While some public TCRs were present in many individuals, most TCR sequences turned up only very rarely across donors. It was suggested by the authors that the approach could potentially be generalized to other disease states and immunological phenotypes. A later analysis reported that several top co-occurrence clusters appeared linked to parvovirus B19, influenza, CMV and Epstein-Barr virus. Linkage disequilibrium might explain the correlated functional status among segregating V segments, but an unknown experimental factor could not be ruled out. V-gene and J-gene trimming of TCR beta chains was associated with a missense DCLRE1C variant in a later genetic analysis, and the association was replicated in an independent cohort. In vitro tests confirmed that three of the cytomegalovirus-associated TCR beta chains recognize cytomegalovirus antigens. A group of highly shared sequence variants was considered likely to be a technical artifact of the sequencing pipeline. The only immune exposure information available for the cohort was CMV serostatus. Because some donors lacked HLA typing at each locus, the association tests relied only on the typed subset. Because counts were too low, some 17 rarely observed V segments, including chromosome 9 orphons, were excluded from the earlier analysis of 587 of the donors. At a false discovery rate of 0.05, a later analysis linked 16,951 TCR beta sequences to specific HLA alleles. The classifier was reported to diagnose cytomegalovirus status with high specificity and sensitivity in both the original and validation cohorts. The cohort was sequenced for TCR beta chains only, and without alpha or paired-chain data the features that could be detected were limited. In a later analysis, HLA-associated TCR beta chains showed more clonal expansion and lower generation probabilities than non-associated chains that were equally common. A later analysis found that TCR association rates varied across HLA loci, with DRB1 alleles showing the most associated TCRs and HLA-C alleles the fewest. Strong co-occurrence of HLA alleles, especially DR and DQ, made assigning TCR associations to individual alleles difficult. According to a later analysis, most CMV-associated TCR beta chains appeared to be HLA-restricted, and the HLA associations seemed to be driven largely by CMV exposure. Broadly in line with IMGT annotations, most TCR beta V segments showed up in productive rearrangements about 90% or about 30% of the time in an earlier analysis of about 500 of the donors. Sequencing depth was assumed to be roughly uniform across donors in the presence/absence analyses, though that assumption may not hold. According to a later genetic analysis, donors in an Asian-associated ancestry cluster had fewer N-insertions in productive TCRs than the approximately 650-donor mean. The study gave a list of 150 to 200 TCR beta chains associated with cytomegalovirus.

With respect to this clone: The clone's antigen remains unknown. Base qualities are not at hand, and no much larger clone is one base apart.

Cut back by 0 bases and 1 base, the V and J ends lie 8 bases apart. The CDR3 holds 15 amino acids from the cysteine to the phenylalanine. Solely the CDR3 DNA is kept, with 45 bases framed from the first base. CDR1 and CDR2 are drawn from the germline V gene (reference sequence): SGHNT, YYREEE. The cohort consisted of 666 healthy bone marrow donors. Cohort members were all nominally healthy when sampled, although unrecorded immune exposures were likely present. The donor tested CMV seronegative and was one of the 352 seronegative cohort members. A peripheral blood sample was collected from each donor, and TCR beta sequencing was performed on peripheral blood mononuclear cells. Genomic DNA extraction from the blood cell samples was performed with the Qiagen DNeasy Blood Extraction Kit. Libraries came from the immunoSEQ multiplex PCR assay. A mixture of 60 forward primers for TCR Vbeta segments and 13 reverse primers for TCR Jbeta segments was used in the multiplex PCR. The CDR3 region of rearranged TCR beta genes was amplified from genomic DNA by a multiplex PCR assay. On the Illumina HiSeq System, the amplified TCR beta libraries were sequenced as 87-base-pair reads. The published analysis was carried out like this. Across the roughly 670 repertoires, a later analysis counted tens of millions of unique TCR beta chains, 9.5 million to 13 million of which were shared by at least two donors. Raw reads were error-corrected and collapsed into unique sequences with a nearest-neighbor algorithm that merged closely related sequences to remove PCR and sequencing errors. Alignment of CDR3 sequences to IMGT reference sequences was used to assign V, D and J gene segments. For a sequence to be retained, at least a six-nucleotide match to both a V gene segment and a J gene segment was required. Rearrangements were classified as productive when the CDR3 lacked stop codons and remained in frame with V and J, and all other rearrangements were classified as non-productive. CDR3 was defined by IMGT convention, running from the second conserved V-encoded cysteine to the conserved J-encoded phenylalanine. The earlier analysis of fewer than 700 of the donors excluded sequences that lacked an unambiguous match to a single V gene segment. An earlier analysis of several hundred of the donors called V segments functional above 56.7% productive rearrangements and segregating when the between-donor standard deviation exceeded 5%. A statistical classification framework was developed to diagnose cytomegalovirus status using the catalog of TCR beta chain sequences. V and J gene assignment, in a later analysis, came from comparing TCR nucleotide sequences with IMGT/GENE-DB human TR gene sequences. In a later analysis, CDR3 sequences and most-parsimonious VDJ recombination scenarios were assigned using the TCRdist pipeline. In a later analysis, each TCR beta chain was defined by its CDR3 amino acid sequence together with its V-gene family, and reads without a unique V-gene family were excluded. A later analysis removed nearly 600 highly shared, low-generation-probability nucleotide sequences to deal with suspected cross-contamination and a sequencing artifact. In a later analysis, a clonal expansion index for each public chain was calculated from normalized within-repertoire ranks of inferred template counts. In a later analysis, generation probabilities were computed with a VDJ recombination model fitted to out-of-frame rearrangements, and the resulting probabilities were checked against IGoR. In a later analysis, hypergeometric tests were used to score TCR-TCR, TCR-HLA and TCR-CMV co-occurrence, with a repertoire-size bias correction applied to TCR pairs. To estimate false discovery rates, a later analysis permuted the HLA or CMV assignments 20 times. In a later analysis, co-occurring TCRs were grouped with DBSCAN, and TCRdist sequence similarity was added when clustering was performed within HLA-allele-positive subsets. For co-occurrence clustering, repertoires with fewer than 30,000 or more than 120,000 public chains were excluded, along with roughly 5 repertoires with anomalous nucleotide sharing. TCRdb limited this immuneACCESS table to in-frame rearrangements with V and J called. A share of clones is missing; checked studies link under half to unresolved V genes, and the rest is unexplained. The V and J calls and the clone size are those of that table, but D and trimming were determined from the DNA. For this sample the table gives 190,000 or so clones, of which roughly four fifths were detected only once. 1.5% to 2% of the sample belongs to the ten largest clones.

Sequencing was done on a sample of PBMCs. This chain joins TRBV5-4 to TRBJ2-1; no confident D gene assignment can be made. The origin of this receptor is a man aged 45-65 years in good health and CMV-seronegative. The CDR3 region reads CASSLGSESYNEQFF. The DNA is TGTGCCAGCAGCTTGGGGTCTGAGTCCTACAATGAGCAGTTCTTC. Extended through the reference TRBV5-4 and TRBJ2-1 proteins, this CDR3 yields the full variable domain: ETGVTQSPTHLIKTRGQQVTLRCSSQSGHNTVSWYQQALGQGPQFIFQYYREEENGRGNFPPRFSGLQFPNYSSELNVNALELDDSALYLCASSLGSESYNEQFFGPGTRLTVL.